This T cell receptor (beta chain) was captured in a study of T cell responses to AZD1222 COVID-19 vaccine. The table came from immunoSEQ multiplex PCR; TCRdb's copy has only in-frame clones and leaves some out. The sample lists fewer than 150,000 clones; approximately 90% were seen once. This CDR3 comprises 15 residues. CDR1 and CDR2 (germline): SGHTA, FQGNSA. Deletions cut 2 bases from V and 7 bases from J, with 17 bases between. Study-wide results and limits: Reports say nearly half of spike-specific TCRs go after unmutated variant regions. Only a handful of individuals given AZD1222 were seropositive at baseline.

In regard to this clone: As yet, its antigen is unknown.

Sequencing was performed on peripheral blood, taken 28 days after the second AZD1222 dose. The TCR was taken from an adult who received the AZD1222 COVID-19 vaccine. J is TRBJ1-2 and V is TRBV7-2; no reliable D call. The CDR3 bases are TGTGCCAGCAGCTTAACGGATGGAAGCTGGGGTGGCTACACCTTC. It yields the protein CASSLTDGSWGGYTF.